This T cell receptor (beta chain) stems from a study of OX40 agonist ivuxolimab in advanced cancers. Overall study findings and caveats: Relative to CD4+ cells, CD8+ T cells on average had more expanded clones.

The ends were cut back, 3 bases at V and 7 bases at J, with 10 bases in the middle. Germline lookup yields CDR1 SQVTM and CDR2 ANQGSEA. This CDR3 contains 12 residues. Libraries were prepared by immunoSEQ multiplex PCR; TCRdb keeps only in-frame clonotypes and omits some of them. The repertoire holds roughly 100,000 clones, approximately 84% seen once, with roughly 5.8% in the top ten. The sample holds a few counts of this clone. Antigen unknown. Other DNA sequences in the same sample also yield this CDR3. This sequence joins TRBV29-1 and TRBJ2-1; D ambiguous. This clonotype was sampled from an adult with an advanced solid tumor such as melanoma, head and neck, liver or kidney cancer. The sample consisted of CD4+ or CD8+ T cells sorted from blood, taken in a trial of the OX40 agonist ivuxolimab. CDR3 nucleotide sequence: TGCAGCGTTGACCTGACTGCGAATGAGCAGTTCTTC. Its translation: CSVDLTANEQFF.